This TCR beta chain derives from a study of neurological immune-mediated disorders. Whole-study context: Multiple sclerosis patients (n of about 34) included approximately 31 with relapsing-remitting and 3 with secondary progressive disease.

On this clonotype: A clone one base away is much larger, so this may be a read error.

This CDR3 comprises 17 residues. CDR1 is KGHSH, CDR2 LQKENI, per germline. In TCRdb, the 5' RACE reads were re-called with MiXCR into one record per CDR3 protein. Among more than 45,000 distinct CDR3 sequences listed, around 3.1% were seen once. The chain recombines TRBV18 with TRBJ2-3; 12 bases are shared with TRBD2. The sequenced sample consisted of PBMCs. This TCR derives from a man aged 35-49 years with multiple sclerosis. The CDR3, as DNA: TGTTCCAGCTCGACCGGACTAGCGGGGCCTCCCACAGATACGCAGTATTTT. Protein product: CSSSTGLAGPPTDTQYF.